A selection of T cell receptor beta chains follows, all from one sample in a study of CD8+ T cells in alopecia areata. TCRdb keeps only in-frame clones here, not all; method: immunoSEQ multiplex PCR. The sample carries 150,000 to 200,000 clones, just over 65% recorded once. The material was CD8+ T cells sorted from blood, obtained at week 0. Receptors originate from a human donor with alopecia areata. The CDR3 runs from the conserved cysteine through the conserved F or W. Fields, in order: J gene, V gene, clone size, D gene, CDR3 protein, CDR3 DNA. A D gene is named only where the DNA matches it firmly. The size entry is marked missing in some rows and otherwise reads once, few, many or a size class.

J gene: TRBJ2-3
V gene: TRBV13
clone size: .
D gene: TRBD1
CDR3 protein: CASSYQTGADTQYF
CDR3 DNA: TGTGCCAGCAGCTACCAGACAGGGGCAGATACGCAGTATTTT

J gene: TRBJ2-5
V gene: TRBV30
clone size: few
D gene: .
CDR3 protein: CAWSRGLEQYF
CDR3 DNA: TGTGCCTGGAGTCGGGGATTGGAGCAGTACTTC

J gene: TRBJ1-1
V gene: TRBV29-1
clone size: .
D gene: .
CDR3 protein: CSVEPYPRKGPTEAFF
CDR3 DNA: TGCAGCGTTGAACCCTACCCCCGAAAGGGCCCCACTGAAGCTTTCTTT

J gene: TRBJ1-4
V gene: TRBV7-9
clone size: few
D gene: .
CDR3 protein: CASRPGTSGYEKLFF
CDR3 DNA: TGTGCCAGCAGACCTGGGACCTCGGGTTATGAAAAACTGTTTTTT

J gene: TRBJ2-7
V gene: TRBV7-9
clone size: few
D gene: TRBD1
CDR3 protein: CASSFPTSGQGTYEQYF
CDR3 DNA: TGTGCCAGCAGCTTCCCGACCAGCGGACAGGGCACCTACGAGCAGTACTTC

J gene: TRBJ1-1
V gene: TRBV5-1
clone size: .
D gene: TRBD1
CDR3 protein: CASSPRDRINTEAFF
CDR3 DNA: TGCGCCAGCAGCCCACGGGACAGAATAAACACTGAAGCTTTCTTT

J gene: TRBJ2-3
V gene: TRBV7-9
clone size: .
D gene: .
CDR3 protein: CASSPSWGMGTDTQYF
CDR3 DNA: TGTGCCAGCAGCCCCTCCTGGGGGATGGGGACAGATACGCAGTATTTT

J gene: TRBJ2-6
V gene: TRBV30
clone size: .
D gene: .
CDR3 protein: CAWSESGANVLTF
CDR3 DNA: TGTGCCTGGTCGGAATCTGGGGCCAACGTCCTGACTTTC

J gene: TRBJ1-4
V gene: TRBV29-1
clone size: .
D gene: .
CDR3 protein: CSVEGSQGKLFF
CDR3 DNA: TGCAGCGTTGAAGGCTCACAGGGAAAACTGTTTTTT

J gene: TRBJ2-1
V gene: TRBV29-1
clone size: .
D gene: .
CDR3 protein: CSVEDLGGAETINEQFF
CDR3 DNA: TGCAGCGTTGAAGATTTGGGCGGAGCCGAGACCATAAATGAGCAGTTCTTC

J gene: TRBJ1-4
V gene: TRBV4-1
clone size: few
D gene: TRBD1
CDR3 protein: CASSQAGQGFEKLFF
CDR3 DNA: TGCGCCAGCAGCCAAGCTGGACAGGGTTTTGAAAAACTGTTTTTT

J gene: TRBJ2-7
V gene: TRBV5-1
clone size: .
D gene: TRBD1
CDR3 protein: CASSFRGGQLYEQYF
CDR3 DNA: TGCGCCAGCAGCTTCCGAGGGGGACAGCTCTACGAGCAGTACTTC

J gene: TRBJ2-7
V gene: TRBV10-3
clone size: .
D gene: TRBD1
CDR3 protein: CAISEGQERTYEQYF
CDR3 DNA: TGTGCCATCAGTGAGGGACAGGAACGGACCTACGAGCAGTACTTC

J gene: TRBJ2-3
V gene: TRBV5-6
clone size: .
D gene: .
CDR3 protein: CASSFSPTDTQYF
CDR3 DNA: TGTGCCAGCAGCTTTAGCCCCACAGATACGCAGTATTTT

J gene: TRBJ2-5
V gene: TRBV9
clone size: .
D gene: .
CDR3 protein: CASSVEALTQETQYF
CDR3 DNA: TGTGCCAGCAGCGTAGAGGCTTTAACCCAAGAGACCCAGTACTTC

J gene: TRBJ2-5
V gene: TRBV29-1
clone size: .
D gene: .
CDR3 protein: CSAVQVEQETQYF
CDR3 DNA: TGCAGCGCCGTACAGGTCGAGCAAGAGACCCAGTACTTC

J gene: TRBJ2-7
V gene: TRBV30
clone size: .
D gene: .
CDR3 protein: CAWGWEEAYEQYF
CDR3 DNA: TGTGCCTGGGGCTGGGAAGAGGCCTACGAGCAGTACTTC

J gene: TRBJ1-1
V gene: TRBV12-5
clone size: .
D gene: .
CDR3 protein: CASAAGPQGTEAFF
CDR3 DNA: TGTGCTAGTGCCGCAGGGCCTCAAGGCACTGAAGCTTTCTTT

J gene: TRBJ1-1
V gene: TRBV7-8
clone size: .
D gene: .
CDR3 protein: CASRPTGLPEAFF
CDR3 DNA: TGTGCCAGCAGACCCACGGGGCTACCTGAAGCTTTCTTT

J gene: TRBJ1-6
V gene: TRBV5-6
clone size: .
D gene: TRBD1
CDR3 protein: CASSSGTGLNSPLHF
CDR3 DNA: TGTGCCAGCAGCTCGGGGACAGGGCTGAATTCACCCCTCCACTTT

J gene: TRBJ1-5
V gene: TRBV2
clone size: .
D gene: .
CDR3 protein: CASSALGGAQPQHF
CDR3 DNA: TGTGCCAGCAGTGCCTTAGGGGGGGCCCAGCCCCAGCATTTT

J gene: TRBJ2-2
V gene: TRBV29-1
clone size: .
D gene: TRBD1
CDR3 protein: CSGTGTGDTGELFF
CDR3 DNA: TGCAGCGGGACGGGGACAGGGGACACCGGGGAGCTGTTTTTT

J gene: TRBJ2-1
V gene: TRBV7-6
clone size: .
D gene: .
CDR3 protein: CASSLRFHEQFF
CDR3 DNA: TGTGCCAGCAGCTTACGCTTCCATGAGCAGTTCTTC

J gene: TRBJ2-1
V gene: TRBV13
clone size: .
D gene: .
CDR3 protein: CASSGVGESNNEQFF
CDR3 DNA: TGTGCCAGCAGCGGGGTAGGGGAGAGCAACAATGAGCAGTTCTTC

J gene: TRBJ1-1
V gene: TRBV13
clone size: .
D gene: .
CDR3 protein: CASSLARGITEAFF
CDR3 DNA: TGTGCCAGCAGCTTAGCCAGAGGAATCACTGAAGCTTTCTTT

J gene: TRBJ2-5
V gene: TRBV28
clone size: .
D gene: .
CDR3 protein: CASRWGGETQYF
CDR3 DNA: TGTGCCAGCAGGTGGGGAGGAGAGACCCAGTACTTC

J gene: TRBJ1-2
V gene: TRBV11-3
clone size: .
D gene: TRBD1
CDR3 protein: CASNTGVYGYTF
CDR3 DNA: TGTGCCAGCAACACAGGGGTCTATGGCTACACCTTC

J gene: TRBJ1-3
V gene: TRBV29-1
clone size: .
D gene: .
CDR3 protein: CSVVGGSSSGNTIYF
CDR3 DNA: TGCAGCGTTGTGGGGGGCTCAAGCTCTGGAAACACCATATATTTT

J gene: TRBJ2-2
V gene: TRBV6-5
clone size: once
D gene: TRBD1
CDR3 protein: CASSGQGANTGELFF
CDR3 DNA: TGTGCCAGCAGCGGACAGGGGGCGAACACCGGGGAGCTGTTTTTT

J gene: TRBJ2-3
V gene: TRBV19
clone size: few
D gene: .
CDR3 protein: CASLRGDTQYF
CDR3 DNA: TGTGCCAGCCTGCGCGGGGATACGCAGTATTTT

J gene: TRBJ2-7
V gene: TRBV29-1
clone size: .
D gene: .
CDR3 protein: CSVEDRGNTHYEQYF
CDR3 DNA: TGCAGCGTTGAAGACAGGGGCAATACCCACTACGAGCAGTACTTC

J gene: TRBJ2-7
V gene: TRBV25-1
clone size: .
D gene: .
CDR3 protein: CASSGGYYEQYF
CDR3 DNA: TGTGCCAGCAGTGGCGGATACTACGAGCAGTACTTC

J gene: TRBJ2-1
V gene: TRBV30
clone size: .
D gene: .
CDR3 protein: CAWSPGAGTGFGQFF
CDR3 DNA: TGTGCCTGGAGTCCCGGTGCGGGCACGGGGTTTGGGCAGTTCTTC

J gene: TRBJ1-6
V gene: TRBV2
clone size: .
D gene: .
CDR3 protein: CASSEARNSPLHF
CDR3 DNA: TGTGCCAGCAGTGAAGCGCGGAACTCACCCCTCCACTTT

J gene: TRBJ2-5
V gene: TRBV4-1
clone size: .
D gene: TRBD1
CDR3 protein: CASSQERAGTAEETQYF
CDR3 DNA: TGCGCCAGCAGCCAAGAACGGGCCGGGACAGCAGAAGAGACCCAGTACTTC

J gene: TRBJ2-7
V gene: TRBV19
clone size: .
D gene: TRBD1
CDR3 protein: CASSMGRGPTSYEQYF
CDR3 DNA: TGTGCCAGTAGTATGGGAAGGGGGCCAACCTCCTACGAGCAGTACTTC

J gene: TRBJ2-7
V gene: TRBV15
clone size: few
D gene: .
CDR3 protein: CATSRDHGGDLYEQYF
CDR3 DNA: TGTGCCACCAGCAGAGATCATGGGGGTGACCTCTACGAGCAGTACTTC

J gene: TRBJ1-2
V gene: TRBV30
clone size: .
D gene: .
CDR3 protein: CALLGYGYTF
CDR3 DNA: TGTGCCTTACTGGGCTATGGCTACACCTTC

J gene: TRBJ2-7
V gene: TRBV7-9
clone size: .
D gene: .
CDR3 protein: CASSPLLEEYF
CDR3 DNA: TGTGCCAGCAGCCCACTTCTCGAGGAGTACTTC

J gene: TRBJ1-1
V gene: TRBV19
clone size: .
D gene: .
CDR3 protein: CASSKVQGLAEAFF
CDR3 DNA: TGTGCCAGTAGTAAAGTTCAGGGGTTGGCTGAAGCTTTCTTT

J gene: TRBJ1-6
V gene: TRBV27
clone size: once
D gene: .
CDR3 protein: CASSLSGVTPLHF
CDR3 DNA: TGTGCCAGCAGTTTATCCGGGGTAACACCCCTCCACTTT

J gene: TRBJ2-1
V gene: TRBV19
clone size: .
D gene: .
CDR3 protein: CASSIKGVEQFF
CDR3 DNA: TGTGCCAGTAGTATAAAGGGGGTAGAGCAGTTCTTC

J gene: TRBJ2-7
V gene: TRBV19
clone size: .
D gene: .
CDR3 protein: CASSPAGYEQYF
CDR3 DNA: TGTGCCAGTAGTCCGGCAGGTTACGAGCAGTACTTC

J gene: TRBJ2-7
V gene: TRBV5-1
clone size: .
D gene: .
CDR3 protein: CASSLMSGSSYEQYF
CDR3 DNA: TGCGCCAGCAGCTTGATGAGTGGGAGCTCCTACGAGCAGTACTTC

J gene: TRBJ2-3
V gene: TRBV9
clone size: .
D gene: .
CDR3 protein: CASSSSGKTSTDTQYF
CDR3 DNA: TGTGCCAGCAGCTCATCCGGGAAGACTAGCACAGATACGCAGTATTTT

J gene: TRBJ1-2
V gene: TRBV29-1
clone size: .
D gene: TRBD1
CDR3 protein: CSVETVTGEGYTF
CDR3 DNA: TGCAGCGTCGAAACCGTGACAGGGGAAGGCTACACCTTC

J gene: TRBJ2-2
V gene: TRBV25-1
clone size: once
D gene: .
CDR3 protein: CASSVTGELFF
CDR3 DNA: TGTGCCAGCAGTGTTACCGGGGAGCTGTTTTTT

J gene: TRBJ2-1
V gene: TRBV2
clone size: .
D gene: TRBD2
CDR3 protein: CASNPSGGDYNEQFF
CDR3 DNA: TGTGCCAGCAACCCCAGCGGGGGGGACTACAATGAGCAGTTCTTC

J gene: TRBJ2-1
V gene: TRBV6-5
clone size: .
D gene: .
CDR3 protein: CASSYSSTPRGEQFF
CDR3 DNA: TGTGCCAGCAGTTACTCGAGCACCCCCCGGGGTGAGCAGTTCTTC

J gene: TRBJ1-4
V gene: TRBV5-6
clone size: .
D gene: TRBD1
CDR3 protein: CASIIQGALGEKLFF
CDR3 DNA: TGTGCCAGCATCATCCAGGGGGCTCTCGGAGAAAAACTGTTTTTT

J gene: TRBJ2-1
V gene: TRBV5-6
clone size: .
D gene: .
CDR3 protein: CASSSPSYNEQFF
CDR3 DNA: TGTGCCAGCAGTAGTCCCTCCTACAATGAGCAGTTCTTC

J gene: TRBJ2-3
V gene: TRBV30
clone size: .
D gene: .
CDR3 protein: CAWGRIGTEGRTDTQYF
CDR3 DNA: TGTGCCTGGGGTCGAATCGGGACAGAGGGGAGGACAGATACGCAGTATTTT

J gene: TRBJ1-5
V gene: TRBV6-1
clone size: .
D gene: .
CDR3 protein: CASSEAIEGGQPQHF
CDR3 DNA: TGTGCCAGCAGTGAAGCGATAGAAGGCGGGCAGCCCCAGCATTTT

J gene: TRBJ2-1
V gene: TRBV29-1
clone size: .
D gene: .
CDR3 protein: CSCGTRSDEQFF
CDR3 DNA: TGCAGCTGCGGCACACGGTCCGATGAGCAGTTCTTC

J gene: TRBJ2-7
V gene: TRBV7-8
clone size: .
D gene: .
CDR3 protein: CASSLAEGGYEQYF
CDR3 DNA: TGTGCCAGCAGCTTAGCCGAGGGGGGCTACGAGCAGTACTTC

J gene: TRBJ2-3
V gene: TRBV7-9
clone size: .
D gene: .
CDR3 protein: CASSARSLDTDTQYF
CDR3 DNA: TGTGCCAGCAGCGCGAGGAGCCTCGACACAGATACGCAGTATTTT

J gene: TRBJ2-2
V gene: TRBV27
clone size: .
D gene: TRBD1
CDR3 protein: CASRTEGGRAGELFF
CDR3 DNA: TGTGCCAGCAGGACGGAAGGGGGCCGGGCCGGGGAGCTGTTTTTT

J gene: TRBJ2-1
V gene: TRBV29-1
clone size: .
D gene: .
CDR3 protein: CSVEDPSAPRTYNEQFF
CDR3 DNA: TGCAGCGTTGAAGATCCATCGGCGCCGCGCACCTACAATGAGCAGTTCTTC

J gene: TRBJ1-6
V gene: TRBV9
clone size: .
D gene: TRBD1
CDR3 protein: CASSGPGQVPPALHF
CDR3 DNA: TGTGCCAGCAGCGGCCCGGGACAGGTGCCTCCGGCCCTCCACTTT

J gene: TRBJ2-1
V gene: TRBV7-9
clone size: few
D gene: TRBD2
CDR3 protein: CASSFSSGGYNEQFF
CDR3 DNA: TGTGCCAGCAGTTTTTCTAGCGGGGGGTACAATGAGCAGTTCTTC